This record concerns one TCR beta chain sequence. The antigen remains unidentified. The PCR made use of 60 Vbeta and 13 Jbeta primers. TCRdb's copy holds only in-frame clones and misses some; the assay was immunoSEQ multiplex PCR. The table includes more than 100,000 clones, over 60% detected once. This sample is drawn from a study of cytomegalovirus exposure and HLA in healthy donors. In the study overall: Out of 398 genotyped donors, around 80% belonged to the Caucasian-associated ancestry cluster. Regarding the study as a whole: Earlier findings revealed that most TCR beta V segments proved productive either about 87% or about 30% of the time. For presence/absence analyses, sequencing depth was assumed to be roughly uniform across donors.

CDR1 and CDR2 from the germline V gene are SGHNT and YYREEE (reference sequence). The ends lost 0 bases at V and 2 bases at J; junction bases unmatched: 3. The CDR3 totals 15 residues. The donors (healthy individuals) were bone marrow donors. The receptor was derived from an older woman in good health and CMV-seronegative. Sequencing was performed on PBMCs. This rearrangement joins TRBV5-4 to TRBJ2-7, with 9 bases identical to TRBD2. The CDR3 protein is CASSLGWTSAYEQYF. For the CDR3, the DNA is TGTGCCAGCAGCTTGGGTTGGACTAGCGCCTACGAGCAGTACTTC.